These 20 T cell receptor beta chains came from one sample sequenced in a study of PD-L1 blockade in urothelial cancer. The table came from immunoSEQ multiplex PCR; TCRdb's copy has only in-frame clones and leaves some out. In the table there are about 120,000 clones, about 82% of which are singletons. Time point denoted: peripheral blood 6 weeks after treatment start. The sample in question was PBMCs, obtained around atezolizumab (anti-PD-L1) treatment. Receptor source: a man aged 45 to 65 with urothelial cancer.

The rearrangement uses TRBV27 and TRBJ1-2, with D maybe TRBD1 (6 bases). CDR1 and CDR2 (germline): MNHEY, SMNVEV (reference sequence). With 3 bases removed from V and 8 bases from J, the gap between germline ends came to 16 bases. The CDR3 loop spans 14 amino acids. The DNA of the CDR3 is TGTGCCAGCAGTTTCATCCCGGGGGGCGTCGGCTACACCTTC. Protein: CASSFIPGGVGYTF.

The CDR3 region is CASSPNSGRNEQFF. The CDR3 DNA reads TGTGCCAGCAGCCCCAATAGCGGGAGGAATGAGCAGTTCTTC. This chain uses TRBV6-1 with TRBJ2-1; TRBD2 matches at 10 bases. The CDR3 spans 14 residues. Trimming cost V 6 bases and J 7 bases; bases outside gene matches: 6. CDR1 and CDR2 (germline): MNHNS, SASEGT.

A single count supports this clone. The chain joins TRBV9 to TRBJ2-2; maybe TRBD1 (5 bases). Trimming left V 3 bases short and J 6 bases short, with 12 bases between. The germline V gene encodes CDR1 SGDLS and CDR2 YYNGEE. This CDR3 is 14 amino acids long. This CDR3 is CASSAVRAPGELFF. The CDR3 DNA reads as TGTGCCAGCAGCGCAGTCAGGGCACCCGGGGAGCTGTTTTTT.

The chain couples TRBV9 to TRBJ1-4, with 7 positions matching TRBD1. After removal of 2 bases from V and 4 bases from J, the junction contained 8 bases not matched to a gene. The CDR3 sequence is 16 residues long. Germline V gives CDR1 SGDLS, CDR2 YYNGEE. DNA of the CDR3: TGTGCCAGCAGCGTGGGTCCCGGGACAGATAATGAAAAACTGTTTTTT. Residues: CASSVGPGTDNEKLFF. The whole variable domain, filled in from reference TRBV9 and TRBJ1-4, reads DSGVTQTPKHLITATGQRVTLRCSPRSGDLSVYWYQQSLDQGLQFLIQYYNGEERAKGNILERFSAQQFPDLHSELNLSSLELGDSALYFCASSVGPGTDNEKLFFGSGTQLSVL.

This chain uses TRBV2 with TRBJ2-1; 10 nucleotides match TRBD2. The CDR3 totals 15 residues. The V and J ends lost 6 bases and 6 bases, in that order; junction bases with no gene match: 8. CDR1 and CDR2 (germline): SNHLY, FYNNEI. This CDR3 reads CASSESGRAPNEQFF. DNA of the CDR3: TGTGCCAGCAGCGAAAGCGGGAGGGCCCCCAATGAGCAGTTCTTC.

The rearrangement uses TRBV5-5 and TRBJ2-1; 11 bases line up with TRBD2. CDR3 length: 16 residues. Germline lookup yields CDR1 SGHKS and CDR2 YYEKEE (reference sequence). Trimming took 6 bases from V and 2 from J; bases not matched to a gene: 7. CDR3: CASNQLAGGTYNEQFF. CDR3 coding DNA: TGTGCCAGCAACCAGCTAGCGGGAGGCACCTACAATGAGCAGTTCTTC. Using reference TRBV5-5 and TRBJ2-1 for the parts outside the CDR3, the full variable domain is DAGVTQSPTHLIKTRGQQVTLRCSPISGHKSVSWYQQVLGQGPQFIFQYYEKEERGRGNFPDRFSARQFPNYSSELNVNALLLGDSALYLCASNQLAGGTYNEQFFGPGTRLTVL.

The J gene is TRBJ2-1, the V gene TRBV4-1; 9 bases fit TRBD2. Per germline, CDR1 MGHRA and CDR2 YSYEKL. J gave up 7 bases and V 4 bases, and 8 bases lay outside the gene matches. This CDR3 has 15 amino acids. The CDR3 here is CASSPPAGGRNEQFF. CDR3 nucleotide sequence: TGCGCCAGCAGCCCCCCAGCGGGAGGCCGGAATGAGCAGTTCTTC.

V gene TRBV19 combines with J gene TRBJ1-3; D ambiguous. The CDR3 length is 14 residues. CDR1 LNHDA and CDR2 SQIVND come from the germline V gene (reference sequence). V dropped 7 bases and J dropped 1 base, with 11 bases sitting between them. CDR3 DNA sequence: TGTGCCAGTATCTCGGGAGGTTCTGGAAACACCATATATTTT. It encodes CASISGGSGNTIYF. Full variable domain (rest looked up from reference TRBV19 and TRBJ1-3): DGGITQSPKYLFRKEGQNVTLSCEQNLNHDAMYWYRQDPGQGLRLIYYSQIVNDFQKGDIAEGYSVSREKKESFPLTVTSAQKNPTAFYLCASISGGSGNTIYFGEGSWLTVV.

This chain uses TRBV19 with TRBJ2-1, with 8 bases identical to TRBD2. The CDR3 loop spans 16 amino acids. V dropped 4 bases and J dropped 5; count of bases not matched to a gene: 10. Per the germline V gene, CDR1 is LNHDA and CDR2 is SQIVND (reference sequence). The CDR3 is CASSTRSGSVNNEQFF. DNA of the CDR3: TGTGCCAGTAGTACCCGGAGCGGGAGTGTGAACAATGAGCAGTTCTTC.

The rearrangement joins TRBV19 to TRBJ2-2; TRBD2 matches at 10 bases. Germline CDR1 LNHDA, CDR2 SQIVND (reference sequence). The ends lost 4 bases at V and 10 bases at J; junction bases unmatched: 12. The CDR3 loop spans 16 amino acids. In DNA form, the CDR3 reads TGTGCCAGTAGTAGATCTAGCGGGAGTCCCCCTGAGGAGCTGTTTTTT. It translates to CASSRSSGSPPEELFF. Combining the CDR3 with reference TRBV19 and TRBJ2-2 gives the whole variable domain DGGITQSPKYLFRKEGQNVTLSCEQNLNHDAMYWYRQDPGQGLRLIYYSQIVNDFQKGDIAEGYSVSREKKESFPLTVTSAQKNPTAFYLCASSRSSGSPPEELFFGEGSRLTVL.

The chain uses TRBV11-2 and TRBJ1-4, with D possibly being TRBD1 (6 bases). The CDR3 has 17 residues. The germline gives CDR1 SGHAT, CDR2 FQNNGV. Trimming shortened V by 5 bases and J by 3 bases, and 19 bases separated the two germline ends. The DNA of the CDR3 is TGTGCCAGCAGCCTAAGTAAGACAGGCCCTGCTAATGAAAAACTGTTTTTT. This translates into CASSLSKTGPANEKLFF.

This CDR3 is CASSSTVNYGYTF. CDR3 DNA: TGTGCCAGCAGCTCGACAGTTAACTATGGCTACACCTTC. The chain links TRBV5-6 to TRBJ1-2; D is perhaps TRBD1 (5 bases). The CDR3 is made up of 13 amino acids. Trimming removed 3 bases at V and 1 base at J, with 7 bases between. CDR1 and CDR2 (germline): SGHDT, YYEEEE.

The chain joins TRBV5-1 to TRBJ2-5, with D uncertain. The germline V gene encodes CDR1 SGHRS and CDR2 YFSETQ. The CDR3 runs 14 residues. The V gene lost 0 bases and the J gene lost 2 bases, with 8 bases spanning the gap. CDR3 nucleotides: TGCGCCAGCAGCTTGGGTCGGTTTCAAGAGACCCAGTACTTC. Amino acid sequence: CASSLGRFQETQYF.

This clone has just one count. This chain joins TRBV9 and TRBJ2-6, with D perhaps matching TRBD2 (5 bases). Between the trimmed V and J ends, which lost 0 bases and 2 bases, there was a span of 9 bases. The length of the CDR3 is 16 residues. The germline V gene has CDR1 SGDLS and CDR2 YYNGEE. The CDR3 here is CASSVARGTGANVLTF. CDR3 coding DNA: TGTGCCAGCAGCGTAGCCCGGGGAACTGGGGCCAACGTCCTGACTTTC.

The CDR3 nucleotides read TGTGCCAGCAGTGACAGGGGGCGCCAGGGCATTCAGTACTTC. The encoded protein is CASSDRGRQGIQYF. The V call is TRBV2, the J call TRBJ2-4; 8 nucleotides agree with TRBD1. This CDR3 region has 14 residues. Trimming at V came to 3 bases and at J to 9 bases, leaving 7 bases not matched to a gene. Germline V gene sequence: CDR1 SNHLY, CDR2 FYNNEI.

The V call is TRBV19, the J call TRBJ2-1; 7 nucleotides agree with TRBD1. The CDR3 covers 19 residues. J was trimmed by 0 bases and V by 3 bases; bases with no gene match: 14. Germline CDR1 LNHDA, CDR2 SQIVND (reference sequence). The CDR3 loop reads CASSIWAPRTGISYNEQFF. CDR3 DNA: TGTGCCAGTAGTATTTGGGCCCCTCGGACAGGAATCTCCTACAATGAGCAGTTCTTC. Together with reference TRBV19 and TRBJ2-1, the CDR3 gives the full variable domain: DGGITQSPKYLFRKEGQNVTLSCEQNLNHDAMYWYRQDPGQGLRLIYYSQIVNDFQKGDIAEGYSVSREKKESFPLTVTSAQKNPTAFYLCASSIWAPRTGISYNEQFFGPGTRLTVL.

The table lists this clone with a count of one. The chain employs TRBV28 and TRBJ2-1; 7 nucleotides align to TRBD1. Germline CDR1 reads MDHEN; CDR2 reads SYDVKM. The ends lost 4 bases at V and 0 bases at J; junction bases unmatched: 6. This CDR3 region has 16 residues. The CDR3 region has the DNA TGTGCCAGCAGTTCCGGGACAGCGAGCTCCTACAATGAGCAGTTCTTC. Amino acids: CASSSGTASSYNEQFF.

The chain links TRBV6-5 to TRBJ1-1; D call uncertain. CDR3 length: 15 residues. Deletions cut 2 bases from V and 0 bases from J, with 10 bases between. CDR1 and CDR2 from the germline V gene are MNHEY and SVGAGI. The CDR3, as DNA: TGTGCCAGCAGTTACGGGCAGGCACTGAACACTGAAGCTTTCTTT. Its protein product is CASSYGQALNTEAFF.

The V and J genes are TRBV10-3 and TRBJ1-1; unclear D gene. The ends were cut back, 2 bases at V and 0 bases at J, with 10 bases in the middle. The CDR3 length is 15 residues. The germline CDR1 and CDR2 sequences are ENHRY and SYGVKD. This CDR3 reads CAISEPPVMNTEAFF. Here the CDR3 DNA reads TGTGCCATCAGTGAGCCCCCGGTAATGAACACTGAAGCTTTCTTT.

This rearrangement joins TRBV5-1 to TRBJ1-3; D gene ambiguous. V lost 2 bases and J 4 bases, leaving 10 bases between the germline ends. Germline V lookup: CDR1 SGHRS, CDR2 YFSETQ. This CDR3 is built from 14 residues. Here the CDR3 DNA reads TGCGCCAGCAGCTTATCCGCGGGCGGAAACACCATATATTTT. This translates into CASSLSAGGNTIYF.